The following is a T cell receptor (beta chain) sequence with its context. What it binds is unknown. The DNA is left out, because the CDR3 cannot be placed on it with certainty; the CDR3 is given as TCRdb lists it. Then a second PCR, running about 7 to 11 cycles, was carried out with a sample-barcoded 5' primer and a J-beta primer mix. A minimum of 2.5 million CDR3-containing paired-end reads was obtained for each sample. MiXCR, applied by TCRdb to the 5' RACE reads, yields one record per CDR3 protein. The sample records hundreds of thousands of distinct CDR3 sequences, around 21% being singletons. The CDR3 comprises 11 residues, both ends counted. From germline, CDR1 is SQVTM and CDR2 ANQGSEA. The data are from a study of blood T cells in healthy people across ages. Turning to the study itself: Capture via template switching afforded approximately one barcoded beta molecule per two T cells.

Regarding the study as a whole: TCR beta diversity, measured per million T cells, fell in a roughly linear way with age.

Each donor gave 9.5 to 10 milliliters of peripheral blood. The sample was blood. The receptor comes from a man aged 70-80 years in good health. J is TRBJ1-2 and V is TRBV29-1; TRBD1, the table's D call, lacks a check against the DNA. The CDR3 reads CSARDSYGCTF.